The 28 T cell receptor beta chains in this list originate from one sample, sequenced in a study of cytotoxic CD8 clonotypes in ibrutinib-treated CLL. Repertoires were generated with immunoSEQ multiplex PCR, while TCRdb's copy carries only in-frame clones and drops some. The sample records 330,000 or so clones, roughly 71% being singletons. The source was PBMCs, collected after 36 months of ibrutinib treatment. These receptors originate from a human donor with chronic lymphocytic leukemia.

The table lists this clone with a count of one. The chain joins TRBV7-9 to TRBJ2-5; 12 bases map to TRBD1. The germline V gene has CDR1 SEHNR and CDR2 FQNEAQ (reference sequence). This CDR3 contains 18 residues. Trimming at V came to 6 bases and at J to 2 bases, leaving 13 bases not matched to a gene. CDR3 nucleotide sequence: TGTGCCAGCAGACCGAGCCGGGACAGGGGGCAGTTACAAGAGACCCAGTACTTC. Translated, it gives CASRPSRDRGQLQETQYF.

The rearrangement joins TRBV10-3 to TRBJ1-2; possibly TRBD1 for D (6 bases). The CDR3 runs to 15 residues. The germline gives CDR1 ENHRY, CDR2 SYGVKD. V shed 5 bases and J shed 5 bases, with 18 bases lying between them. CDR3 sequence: CAISHRDTGPYGYTF. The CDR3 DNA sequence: TGTGCCATCAGTCACCGGGACACGGGACCTTATGGCTACACCTTC.

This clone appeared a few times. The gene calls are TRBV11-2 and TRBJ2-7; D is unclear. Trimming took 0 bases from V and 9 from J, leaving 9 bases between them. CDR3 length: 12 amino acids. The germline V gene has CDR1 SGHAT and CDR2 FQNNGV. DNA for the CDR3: TGTGCCAGCAGCTTAGATCAGACATCGCAGTACTTC. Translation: CASSLDQTSQYF.

CDR3 in amino acids: CASSIRGGGLQETQYF. In DNA, the CDR3 is TGTGCCAGCAGCATTAGGGGCGGAGGCCTCCAAGAGACCCAGTACTTC. The chain recombines TRBV7-9 with TRBJ2-5, with D perhaps matching TRBD1 or TRBD2 (5 bases each). With 5 bases removed from V and 1 base from J, the gap between germline ends came to 17 bases. This CDR3 contains 16 residues. In germline, CDR1 is SEHNR, CDR2 FQNEAQ (reference sequence).

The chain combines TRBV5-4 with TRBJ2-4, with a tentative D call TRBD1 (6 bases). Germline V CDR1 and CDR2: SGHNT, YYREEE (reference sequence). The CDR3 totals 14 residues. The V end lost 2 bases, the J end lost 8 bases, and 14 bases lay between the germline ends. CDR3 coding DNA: TGTGCCAGCAGCTTACAGGGTGGGTGGGACATTCAGTACTTC. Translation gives CASSLQGGWDIQYF.

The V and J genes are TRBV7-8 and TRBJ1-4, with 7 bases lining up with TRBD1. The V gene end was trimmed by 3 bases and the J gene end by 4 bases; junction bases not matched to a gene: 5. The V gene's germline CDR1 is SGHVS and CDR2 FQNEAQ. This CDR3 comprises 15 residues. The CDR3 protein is CASSLRQGFNEKLFF. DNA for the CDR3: TGTGCCAGCAGCTTGCGACAGGGATTTAATGAAAAACTGTTTTTT.

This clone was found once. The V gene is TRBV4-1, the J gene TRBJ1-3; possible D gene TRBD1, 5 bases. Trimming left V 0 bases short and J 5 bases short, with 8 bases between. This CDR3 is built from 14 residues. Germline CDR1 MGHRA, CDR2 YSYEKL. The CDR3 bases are TGCGCCAGCAGCCAAGAGGGGCAGAGAAACACCATATATTTT. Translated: CASSQEGQRNTIYF.

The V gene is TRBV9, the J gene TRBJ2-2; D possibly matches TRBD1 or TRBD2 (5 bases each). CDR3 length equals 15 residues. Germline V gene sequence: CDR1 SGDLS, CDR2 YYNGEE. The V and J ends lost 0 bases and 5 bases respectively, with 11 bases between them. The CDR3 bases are TGTGCCAGCAGCGTAGACCAGGGACCAACCGGGGAGCTGTTTTTT. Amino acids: CASSVDQGPTGELFF.

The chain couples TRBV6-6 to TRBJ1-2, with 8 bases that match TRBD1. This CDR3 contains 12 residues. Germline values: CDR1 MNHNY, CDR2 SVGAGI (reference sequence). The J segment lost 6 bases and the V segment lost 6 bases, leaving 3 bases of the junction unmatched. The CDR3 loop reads CASRRTGNGYTF. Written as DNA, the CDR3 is TGTGCCAGCAGACGGACAGGGAATGGCTACACCTTC.

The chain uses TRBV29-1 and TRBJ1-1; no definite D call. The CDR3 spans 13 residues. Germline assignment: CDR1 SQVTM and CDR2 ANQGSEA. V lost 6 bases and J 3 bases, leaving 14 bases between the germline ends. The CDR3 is CSVLREVDTEAFF. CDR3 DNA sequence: TGCAGCGTCCTCAGAGAGGTAGACACTGAAGCTTTCTTT.

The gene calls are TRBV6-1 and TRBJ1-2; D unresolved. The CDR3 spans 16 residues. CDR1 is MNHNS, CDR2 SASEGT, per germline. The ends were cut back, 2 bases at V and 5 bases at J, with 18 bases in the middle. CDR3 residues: CASSESGWLADYGYTF. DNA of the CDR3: TGTGCCAGCAGTGAATCTGGGTGGCTCGCAGATTATGGCTACACCTTC.

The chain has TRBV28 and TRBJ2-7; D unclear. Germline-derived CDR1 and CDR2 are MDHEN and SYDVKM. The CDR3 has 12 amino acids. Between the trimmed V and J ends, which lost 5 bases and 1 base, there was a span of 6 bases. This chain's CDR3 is CASSDRSYEQYF. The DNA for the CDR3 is TGTGCCAGCAGTGACCGATCCTACGAGCAGTACTTC.

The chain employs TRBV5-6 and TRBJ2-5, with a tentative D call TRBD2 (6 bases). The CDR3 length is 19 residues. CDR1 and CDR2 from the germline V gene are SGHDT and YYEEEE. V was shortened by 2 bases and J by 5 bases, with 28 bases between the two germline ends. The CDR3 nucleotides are TGTGCCAGCAGCTTCATCTTATCGCGGGACCGAGGGCCATGGGAGACCCAGTACTTC. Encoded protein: CASSFILSRDRGPWETQYF.

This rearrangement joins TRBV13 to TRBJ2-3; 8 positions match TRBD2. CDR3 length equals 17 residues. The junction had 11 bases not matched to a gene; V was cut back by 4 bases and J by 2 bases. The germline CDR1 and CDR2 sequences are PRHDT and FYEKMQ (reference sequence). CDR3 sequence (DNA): TGTGCCAGCAGCTCGGGCCGAGCGGGGGAGATCACAGATACGCAGTATTTT. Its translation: CASSSGRAGEITDTQYF.

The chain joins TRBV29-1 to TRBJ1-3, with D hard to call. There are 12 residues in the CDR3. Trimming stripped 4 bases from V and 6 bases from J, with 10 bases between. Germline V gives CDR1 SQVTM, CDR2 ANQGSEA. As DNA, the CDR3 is TGCAGCGTTGCACCGAGCTTAAACACCATATATTTT. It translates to CSVAPSLNTIYF.

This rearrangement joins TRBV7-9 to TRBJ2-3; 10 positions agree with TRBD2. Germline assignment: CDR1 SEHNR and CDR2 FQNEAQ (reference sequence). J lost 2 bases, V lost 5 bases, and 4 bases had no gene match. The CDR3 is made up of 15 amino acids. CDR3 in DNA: TGTGCCAGCAGCCAGACTAGCGGGTACACAGATACGCAGTATTTT. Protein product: CASSQTSGYTDTQYF.

CDR3 nucleotide sequence: TGTGCCAGCAGCCGGGGACCCACCTACGAGCAGTACTTC. Amino acids: CASSRGPTYEQYF. The chain uses TRBV7-2 and TRBJ2-7; possibly TRBD1 or TRBD2 for D (5 bases each). With 5 bases removed from V and 2 bases from J, the gap between germline ends came to 10 bases. The CDR3 is 13 residues long. Germline CDR1 SGHTA, CDR2 FQGNSA.

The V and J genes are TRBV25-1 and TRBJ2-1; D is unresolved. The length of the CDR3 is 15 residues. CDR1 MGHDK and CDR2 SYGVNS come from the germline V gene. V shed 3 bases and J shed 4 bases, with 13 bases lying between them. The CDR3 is CASSDRAQTYNEQFF. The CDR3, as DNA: TGTGCCAGCAGTGATAGGGCACAAACTTACAATGAGCAGTTCTTC.

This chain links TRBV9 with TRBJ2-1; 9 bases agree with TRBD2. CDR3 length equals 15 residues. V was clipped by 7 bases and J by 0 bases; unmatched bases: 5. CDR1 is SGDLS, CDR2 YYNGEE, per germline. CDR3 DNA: TGTGCCAGCGGGCGAGCGGGAGGCTCCTACAATGAGCAGTTCTTC. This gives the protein CASGRAGGSYNEQFF.

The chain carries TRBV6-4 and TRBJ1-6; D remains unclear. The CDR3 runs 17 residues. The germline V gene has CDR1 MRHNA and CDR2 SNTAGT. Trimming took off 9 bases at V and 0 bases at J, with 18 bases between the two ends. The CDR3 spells CARLEEEFSSYNSPLHF. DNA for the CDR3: TGTGCCAGATTGGAGGAAGAGTTCAGCTCCTATAATTCACCCCTCCACTTT.

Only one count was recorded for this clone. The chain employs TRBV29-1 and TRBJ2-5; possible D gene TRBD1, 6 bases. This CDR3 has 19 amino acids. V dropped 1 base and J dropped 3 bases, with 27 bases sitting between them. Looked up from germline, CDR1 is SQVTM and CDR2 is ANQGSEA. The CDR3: CSVEGLGQHEGSTEETQYF. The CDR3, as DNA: TGCAGCGTTGAAGGTTTAGGACAGCATGAAGGGAGTACGGAAGAGACCCAGTACTTC.

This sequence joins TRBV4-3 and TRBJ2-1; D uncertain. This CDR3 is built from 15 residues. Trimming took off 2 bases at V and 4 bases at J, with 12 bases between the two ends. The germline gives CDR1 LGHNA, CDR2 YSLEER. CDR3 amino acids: CASSQYASSYNEQFF. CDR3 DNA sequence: TGCGCCAGCAGCCAATATGCCAGCTCATACAATGAGCAGTTCTTC.

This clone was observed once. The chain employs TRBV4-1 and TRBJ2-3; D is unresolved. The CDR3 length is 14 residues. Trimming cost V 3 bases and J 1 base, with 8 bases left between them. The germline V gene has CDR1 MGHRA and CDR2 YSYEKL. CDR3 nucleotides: TGCGCCAGCAGCCAGGGAACAGGCACAGATACGCAGTATTTT. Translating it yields CASSQGTGTDTQYF.

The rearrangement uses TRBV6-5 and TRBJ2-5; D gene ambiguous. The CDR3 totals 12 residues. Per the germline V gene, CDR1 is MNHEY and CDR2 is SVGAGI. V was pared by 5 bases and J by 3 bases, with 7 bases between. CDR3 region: CASSRHKETQYF. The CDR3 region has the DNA TGTGCCAGCAGTCGCCACAAAGAGACCCAGTACTTC.

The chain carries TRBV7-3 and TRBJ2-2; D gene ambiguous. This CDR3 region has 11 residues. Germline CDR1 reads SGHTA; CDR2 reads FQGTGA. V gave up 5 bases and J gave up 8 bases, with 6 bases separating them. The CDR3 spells CASSQGGELFF. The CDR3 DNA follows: TGTGCCAGCAGCCAAGGGGGGGAGCTGTTTTTT. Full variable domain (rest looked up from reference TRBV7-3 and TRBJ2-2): GAGVSQTPSNKVTEKGKYVELRCDPISGHTALYWYRQSLGQGPEFLIYFQGTGAADDSGLPNDRFFAVRPEGSVSTLKIQRTERGDSAVYLCASSQGGELFFGEGSRLTVL.

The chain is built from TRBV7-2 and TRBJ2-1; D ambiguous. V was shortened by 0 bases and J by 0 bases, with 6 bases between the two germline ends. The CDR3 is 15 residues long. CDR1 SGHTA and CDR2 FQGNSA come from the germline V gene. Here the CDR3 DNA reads TGTGCCAGCAGCTTAGCTGCGGTCTCCTACAATGAGCAGTTCTTC. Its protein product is CASSLAAVSYNEQFF.

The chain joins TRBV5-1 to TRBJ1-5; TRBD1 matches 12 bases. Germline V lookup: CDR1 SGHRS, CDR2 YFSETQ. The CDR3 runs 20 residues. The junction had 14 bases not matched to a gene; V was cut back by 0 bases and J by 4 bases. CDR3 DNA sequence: TGCGCCAGCAGCTTGGAGGGACAGGGGGCAACGGGGAGGGGTAATCAGCCCCAGCATTTT. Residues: CASSLEGQGATGRGNQPQHF. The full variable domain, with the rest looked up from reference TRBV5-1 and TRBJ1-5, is KAGVTQTPRYLIKTRGQQVTLSCSPISGHRSVSWYQQTPGQGLQFLFEYFSETQRNKGNFPGRFSGRQFSNSRSEMNVSTLELGDSALYLCASSLEGQGATGRGNQPQHFGDGTRLSIL.

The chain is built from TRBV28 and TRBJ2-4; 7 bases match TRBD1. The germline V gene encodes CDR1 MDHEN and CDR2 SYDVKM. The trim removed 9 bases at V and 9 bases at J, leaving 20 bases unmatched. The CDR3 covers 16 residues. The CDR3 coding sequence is TGTGCCAGTAGACGCCCAGGGGGTCTGTTGGATGGCATTCAGTACTTC. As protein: CASRRPGGLLDGIQYF.